The 9 T cell receptor beta chains listed next were all sequenced from one sample in a study of human T cells and chemical hapten exposure (dated by TCRdb to the early 2020s). The time point label, read with the paper, signifies: patch test 1, 2 weeks after DPC sensitization. According to the study, the label for this sample's treatment or condition signals: therapeutic diphenylcyclopropenone sensitization with weekly scalp DPC. Preparation of the library involved RACE. The instrument was a NextSeq 500. TCRdb trimmed public reads at Q25 via fastp, called clones via MiXCR and kept in-frame beta chains. Each CDR3 protein appears once, grouped with its most common genes and DNA. The sample table lists about 360,000 distinct CDR3 sequences, about 4.8% of them with a count of one. The leading ten clones occupy about 2.1% of the sample. The specimen was whole blood, collected in connection with sensitization to the hapten diphenylcyclopropenone (DPC). The receptors come from a woman in her fifties or sixties with alopecia areata. Some clones in this sample may be carry-over from other donors' samples.

Comments on this clonotype: The conserved closing phenylalanine or tryptophan is absent in this CDR3, likely reflecting a read error. The chain joins TRBV10-3 to TRBJ2-7; D unclear. Per the germline V gene, CDR1 is ENHRY and CDR2 is SYGVKD. The CDR3 length is 14 residues. The ends were cut back, 0 bases at V and 1 base at J, with 7 bases in the middle. The CDR3 loop reads CAISESKESYEQYI. In DNA, the CDR3 is TGTGCCATCAGTGAGTCGAAGGAATCCTACGAGCAGTACATC.

The chain combines TRBV20-1 with TRBJ1-2, with unresolved D. With 0 bases removed from V and 6 bases from J, the gap between germline ends came to 17 bases. This CDR3 has 15 amino acids. Germline V gives CDR1 DFQATT, CDR2 SNEGSKA (reference sequence). The CDR3: CSARDHAGNWDGYTF. The CDR3 nucleotides read TGCAGTGCTAGAGATCATGCCGGAAATTGGGATGGCTACACCTTC.

The V call is TRBV18, the J call TRBJ2-7, with 8 bases that match TRBD1. This CDR3 contains 14 residues. V shed 1 base, J shed 5 bases, and the junction held 4 bases outside the gene matches. The V gene's germline CDR1 is KGHSH and CDR2 LQKENI. CDR3 in amino acids: CASSPLAGGDEQYF. In nucleotides, the CDR3 is TGTGCCAGCTCACCACTTGCAGGGGGCGACGAGCAGTACTTC.

This clonotype was counted many times. The rearrangement links TRBV12-3 or TRBV12-4 to TRBJ2-7, with D perhaps given as TRBD1 or TRBD2 (5 bases each). V was clipped by 3 bases and J by 5 bases, with 11 bases between them. The CDR3 totals 13 residues. CDR3 DNA: TGTGCCAGCAGTTTGGCCGGGGCCCACGAGCAGTACTTC. This gives the protein CASSLAGAHEQYF.

This clonotype was seen more than once but under ten times. The rearrangement joins TRBV10-3 to TRBJ2-3; 12 positions match TRBD2. This CDR3 is 15 amino acids long. After removal of 6 bases from V and 5 bases from J, the junction contained 6 bases not matched to a gene. The germline V gene encodes CDR1 ENHRY and CDR2 SYGVKD. This chain's CDR3 is CAIRTSGGVGDTQYF. The CDR3 DNA sequence: TGTGCCATCAGGACTAGCGGGGGAGTGGGAGATACGCAGTATTTT.

This clonotype was seen at least ten times. The chain is built from TRBV5-1 and TRBJ1-4; D not resolved. From germline, CDR1 is SGHRS and CDR2 YFSETQ. The CDR3 runs 13 residues. V was cut by 3 bases and J by 8 bases, with 11 bases left in between. CDR3 sequence (DNA): TGCGCCAGCAGCTCCCCCCCTGGGGAAAAACTGTTTTTT. Protein sequence: CASSSPPGEKLFF.

This clonotype was picked up many times. The CDR3 DNA reads as TGTGCCAGCAGCTTTCAGGGACAGAACGGAAACACCATATATTTT. It yields the protein CASSFQGQNGNTIYF. The rearrangement uses TRBV7-2 and TRBJ1-3; 7 nucleotides align to TRBD1. J was trimmed by 4 bases and V by 3 bases; bases with no gene match: 6. The length of the CDR3 is 15 residues. Germline lookup yields CDR1 SGHTA and CDR2 FQGNSA.

This clonotype came up many times. The V and J genes are TRBV9 and TRBJ1-1; possible D gene TRBD1, 5 bases. Germline V lookup: CDR1 SGDLS, CDR2 YYNGEE. Between the trimmed V and J ends, which lost 3 bases and 1 base, there was a span of 10 bases. This CDR3 is built from 14 residues. The CDR3 DNA follows: TGTGCCAGCAGCGAGGGGACGGGGAACACTGAAGCTTTCTTT. Protein: CASSEGTGNTEAFF.

There are many counts of this clonotype. V is TRBV10-3 and J is TRBJ2-1; 8 bases agree with TRBD2. V trimming: 6 bases; J trimming: 5 bases; junction bases outside the gene matches: 9. This CDR3 has 15 residues. Germline CDR1 and CDR2: ENHRY and SYGVKD. The CDR3 DNA follows: TGTGCCATCAGGGGTGGAGCGGGAGAAAACAATGAGCAGTTCTTC. Amino acid sequence: CAIRGGAGENNEQFF.